Detailed here is one T cell receptor (beta chain). Its antigen is currently unknown. The junction had 5 bases not matched to a gene; V was cut back by 4 bases and J by 6 bases. Germline assignment: CDR1 MNHEY and CDR2 SVGAGI. This CDR3 has 14 amino acids. The source of the sample is a study of T cell responses to AZD1222 COVID-19 vaccine. Study-wide background: Whether given at about 4 or about 12 weeks, second doses were pooled. Study-level results: There were mostly white British donors and more females than males, and clonal diversity was possibly underestimated. As reported, nearly half of all spike-specific TCRs target variant regions that are unmutated. Researchers took repertoire samples only after the peak T cell response had come.

The method was immunoSEQ multiplex PCR; TCRdb's version includes in-frame clones alone and lacks a portion of them. In the table there are around 170,000 clones, roughly 91% of which are singletons. The V gene is TRBV6-5, the J gene TRBJ1-5; 8 nucleotides line up with TRBD1. Source: peripheral blood, taken on day 0 of AZD1222 vaccination. The source of this sequence is an adult in good health. The CDR3 loop reads CASSSDRGAQPQHF. The CDR3 DNA follows: TGTGCCAGCAGTTCCGACAGGGGAGCTCAGCCCCAGCATTTT.